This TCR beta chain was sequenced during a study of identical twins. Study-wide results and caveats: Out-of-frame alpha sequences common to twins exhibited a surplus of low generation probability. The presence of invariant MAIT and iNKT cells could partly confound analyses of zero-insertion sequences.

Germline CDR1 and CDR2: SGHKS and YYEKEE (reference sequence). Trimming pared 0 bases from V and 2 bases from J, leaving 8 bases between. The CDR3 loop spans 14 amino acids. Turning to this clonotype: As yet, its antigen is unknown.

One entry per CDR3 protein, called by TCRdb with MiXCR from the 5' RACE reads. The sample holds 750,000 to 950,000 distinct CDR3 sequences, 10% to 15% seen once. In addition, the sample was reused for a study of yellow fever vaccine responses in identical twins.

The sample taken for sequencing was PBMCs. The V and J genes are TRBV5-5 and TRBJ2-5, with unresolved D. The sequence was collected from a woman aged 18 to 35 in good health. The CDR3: CASSLAWQQETQYF. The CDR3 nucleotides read TGTGCCAGCAGCTTGGCCTGGCAGCAAGAGACCCAGTACTTC.